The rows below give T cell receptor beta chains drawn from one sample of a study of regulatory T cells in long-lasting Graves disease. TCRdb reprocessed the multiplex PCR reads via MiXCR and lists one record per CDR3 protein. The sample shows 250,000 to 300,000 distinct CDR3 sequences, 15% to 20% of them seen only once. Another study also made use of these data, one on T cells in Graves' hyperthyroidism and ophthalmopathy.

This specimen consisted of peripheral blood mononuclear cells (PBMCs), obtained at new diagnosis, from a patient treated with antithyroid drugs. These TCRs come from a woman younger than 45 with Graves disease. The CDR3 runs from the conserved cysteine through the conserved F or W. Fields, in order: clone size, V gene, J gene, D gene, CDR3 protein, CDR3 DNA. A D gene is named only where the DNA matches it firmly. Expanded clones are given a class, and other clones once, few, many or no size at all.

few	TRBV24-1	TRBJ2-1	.	CATSDSSVTGEQFF	TGTGCCACCAGTGATTCAAGTGTTACAGGTGAGCAGTTCTTC
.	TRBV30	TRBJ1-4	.	CAWSVQGFNEKLFF	TGTGCCTGGAGTGTACAAGGGTTCAATGAAAAACTGTTTTTT
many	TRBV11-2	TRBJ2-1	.	CASRTPRRVEQFF	TGTGCCAGCAGAACCCCCCGAAGGGTGGAGCAGTTCTTC
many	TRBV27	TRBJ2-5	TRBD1	CASSTRPGQGVGETQYF	TGTGCCAGCAGTACACGCCCGGGACAGGGGGTAGGAGAGACCCAGTACTTC
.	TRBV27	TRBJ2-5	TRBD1	CASSSGTGSKETQYF	TGTGCCAGCAGTTCCGGGACAGGCAGTAAAGAGACCCAGTACTTC
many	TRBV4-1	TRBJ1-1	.	CASSQDLRGMNTEAFF	TGCGCCAGCAGCCAAGATCTCCGGGGTATGAACACTGAAGCTTTCTTT
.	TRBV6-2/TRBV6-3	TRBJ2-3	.	CASSLGDLSTDAQYF	TGTGCCAGCAGTCTGGGGGACCTAAGCACAGATGCGCAGTATTTT
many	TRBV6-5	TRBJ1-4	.	CASSYSGGRTATNEKLFF	TGTGCCAGCAGTTACTCCGGCGGCCGGACTGCAACTAATGAAAAACTGTTTTTT
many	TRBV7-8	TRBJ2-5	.	CASSLAGLPRSETQYF	TGTGCCAGCAGCTTAGCGGGACTCCCGAGGTCGGAGACCCAGTACTTC
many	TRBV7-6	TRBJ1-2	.	CASSLDSTGYDGYTF	TGTGCCAGCAGCTTAGACTCGACAGGCTATGATGGCTACACCTTC
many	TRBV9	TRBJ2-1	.	CASSEPGIDEQFF	TGTGCCAGCAGCGAGCCCGGAATCGATGAGCAGTTCTTC
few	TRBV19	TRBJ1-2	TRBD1	CASNALPGGSYGYTF	TGTGCCAGTAATGCACTTCCAGGGGGCAGCTATGGCTACACCTTC
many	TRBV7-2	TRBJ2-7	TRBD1	CASSWTGYHEQYF	TGTGCCAGCAGCTGGACAGGGTACCACGAGCAGTACTTC
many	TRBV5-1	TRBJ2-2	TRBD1	CASSGQGNGELFF	TGCGCCAGCAGCGGACAGGGTAACGGGGAGCTGTTTTTT